The T cell receptor beta chain described here comes from a study of control samples from healthy donors and cancer patients. Only in-frame clones appear in the TCRdb table, and some are missing; sequencing was by immunoSEQ multiplex PCR. The table has tens of thousands of clones, 92% seen once. V trimming: 3 bases; J trimming: 1 base; junction bases outside the gene matches: 8. CDR1 MNHEY and CDR2 SMNVEV come from the germline V gene (reference sequence). This CDR3 comprises 18 residues. The rearrangement joins TRBV27 to TRBJ2-6; 8 nucleotides agree with TRBD1. Sequences were obtained from PBMCs. This clonotype originated in a man aged 35 to 55 with colorectal cancer. CDR3 amino acids: CASSFSVQGASGANVLTF. The CDR3 region has the DNA TGTGCCAGCAGTTTCTCGGTCCAGGGGGCATCTGGGGCCAACGTCCTGACTTTC.